This T cell receptor (beta chain) was documented in a study of blood T cell repertoires in COVID-19 (dated by TCRdb to the early 2020s). Describing the broader study: Samples from collaborators originated in the United States, Italy and Spain and spanned both the acute and convalescent phases of COVID-19. The repertoires were released in a freely available public database meant as a resource for research on the immune response to SARS-CoV-2. Samples were obtained from the ongoing ImmuneRACE study (first 160 participants) and from some 1,200 subjects provided by 6 global collaborators. The dataset comprised deeply sampled blood TCRbeta repertoires from subjects exposed to, actively infected with, or recovered from COVID-19. Where available, HLA class I and class II types were taken from metadata supplied by the sample provider and were not determined by assay-based typing. The prospective study material was composed of cDNA or gDNA derived from T cells, B-cell-depleted T cells, or PBMCs. The sample metadata nearly always contained a de-identified subject ID, COVID-19 status, age in years and sex. Findings and caveats that apply to the study as a whole: The amount of clinical and demographic metadata varied by source and participant and was provided uncurated.

Collaborating institutions collected whole blood in K2EDTA tubes following their own protocols. For TCRbeta analysis, collaborators shipped samples in one of three forms: frozen whole blood, isolated PBMCs, or DNA extracted from either of those sample types. This clone was picked up one time. No antigen is known for it. No much larger clonotype is one base removed from it; base qualities were not supplied. From a lookup of the germline V gene, CDR1 and CDR2 are ENHRY and SYGVKD. The CDR3 spans 13 residues, from the cysteine through the phenylalanine. Solely the CDR3 DNA is kept, with 39 bases framed from the first base. The V and J ends are trimmed by 6 bases and 1 base, leaving 7 bases between them. The immunoSEQ Assay, a bias-controlled multiplex PCR, was used to amplify TCRbeta CDR3 regions from genomic DNA. The published analysis was carried out like this. The number of nucleated cells in each sample was estimated by amplification of reference gene primers within the assay. Sequence reads were collapsed and filtered to measure the absolute abundance of every unique TCRbeta CDR3 rearrangement. For each sample, productive Simpson clonality was calculated as the square root of Simpson's diversity index across productive rearrangements. Sourced from immuneACCESS, this table was stored by TCRdb with only in-frame sequences that have V and J called. A share of the clones is absent; for the studies checked, an unresolved V gene accounts for under half, and the remainder has no known explanation. The V and J calls and clone size come from that table; D and trimming were worked out from the DNA. The sample yields 80,000 to 90,000 clones; about 85% were counted once. The top ten hold about 14% of the sample.

The chain is made from TRBV10-3 and TRBJ1-5, with the D gene not clear enough to name. The sequencing input was peripheral blood. This receptor was obtained from a woman aged 70-85 years with acute or convalescent COVID-19. CDR3 reads: CAISPESNQPQHF. The sequence in DNA is TGTGCCATCAGCCCGGAGAGCAATCAGCCCCAGCATTTT.